This T cell receptor beta chain was sequenced in a study of shared clonotypes between healthy human individuals (TCRdb year 2020). For the study in its entirety: The cohort comprised a couple of women and a few men aged 18 to 49 years. For each donor, CD4 naive and CD4 memory were each given three plates, CD8 naive was given two plates, and CD8 memory was given one plate. Blood TCR repertoires of several healthy adults were deeply sequenced to estimate repertoire size and the extent of clonotype sharing between individuals. Different laboratories and diverse techniques were used to prepare libraries and sequence TCR repertoires, to increase sequencing depth and limit assay-specific biases. Each donor's leukapheresis produced roughly between roughly 0.94 and 9.5 billion PBMCs.

CD8 naive samples were CD45RO-negative cells positively selected for CCR7, giving a CD45RA+CCR7+ population that excluded TemRA cells. Donors were healthy HIV-negative adults with no recently reported acute infections or vaccinations. Only Caucasian adults living in Nashville, Tennessee, USA were represented among the donors. Blood was obtained by leukapheresis, after which PBMCs were separated by Ficoll-Histopaque density gradient centrifugation and cryopreserved in liquid nitrogen vapor phase. Analytical flow cytometry was used to check the purity and quantity of every magnetically sorted T cell population. Genomic DNA was isolated from every sorted fraction and measured by UV absorbance on a Nanodrop 2000c. Measured from the cysteine to the phenylalanine, the CDR3 is 14 residues long. Only CDR3 DNA remains: 42 bases, in frame from the first base. Comments on this clone: The clone's antigen remains unknown. No base quality information exists; no much larger clone differs at one position.

TCR CDR3 regions were amplified from genomic DNA by multiplex PCR using the deep immunoSEQ assay. Extracted genomic DNA from each cell subset was spread evenly across all wells of several immunoSEQ 96-well plates, with each plate serving as a replicate. Each replicate PCR for sorted subsets received roughly 0.2 ug genomic DNA, equal to about 30,000 T cell genomes. Purified libraries were measured with a Qubit 3.0 fluorometer, size-checked on a Bioanalyzer 2100, and measured again with the KAPA Library Quantification kit. Every immunoSEQ 96-well plate was sequenced on a separate single-read 150-cycle Illumina NextSeq 550 flow cell. As for the authors' bioinformatics: Because only junctional sequences without quality scores were contained in the immunoSEQ output, filtering matching that applied to full-length reads could not be performed. Sequences were annotated with PyIR, a Python wrapper for IgBLAST v1.9, and V/J genes and CDR3 were assigned using IMGT germline references. Reads with weak V/J assignments (E-value above 1e-6), missing CDR3, stop codons, out-of-frame junctions, or ambiguous translated residues were removed. A V3J clonotype was defined by an identical inferred V gene, J gene, and CDR3 amino acid sequence. Percentage overlap between repertoires was calculated by dividing the number of shared unique clonotypes by the size of the smaller repertoire. Repertoire richness was assessed with RTK rarefaction, the Chao1 estimator, and Recon v2.1 estimates of unobserved clonotypes. OLGA was used to compute generation probabilities for all TCRbeta clonotypes that the gDNA method yielded from a handful of donors. The immuneACCESS repertoire file appears here via TCRdb, limited to in-frame rearrangements. These files lack a portion of the clones; in checked studies, under half of the deficit traces to unresolved V genes, and the cause of the others is not known. That table is the source of V, J and clone size, and D and trimming were worked out from the DNA. Present in this sample are about 2,100,000 clones, about 93% of which were seen just once. Jointly, the top ten make up roughly 1.7% of the sample.

What the study reported, not specific to this receptor: Clonotypes shared by all four sorted-subset donors showed higher generation probabilities than non-shared clonotypes. Even with the large sequencing depth, rarefaction of the sorted-subset datasets indicated that sequencing was incomplete. Estimated clonotype richness was generally larger for naive than for memory subsets. Based on pairwise subsampling, the degree of clonotype sharing among donors was expected to be affected by sequencing depth. When a few donors were compared, the shared fraction of clonotypes was about 5.4% for naive CD4, around 3.5% for naive CD8, 2% to 2.5% for memory CD4, and around 0.37% for memory CD8. Sampling was limited to blood, and TCR repertoires in tissue likely differ from TCR repertoires in blood. The small number of donors limited the genetic and exposure-history diversity represented.

Sequenced sample: naive CD8+ T cells from PBMCs. This specimen's cell subset or site label, per the study, means: CD45RA+CCR7+. The rearrangement combines TRBV21-1 with TRBJ2-7; the DNA was not used to check the table's D call, TRBD1. TRBV21-1 is a pseudogene segment. The receptor was derived from a man younger than 35 in good health. Some clones in this sample may be carry-over from other donors' samples. Read as DNA, the sequence is TGTGCCAGCAGCTCGACAGAAACATGCTACGAGCAGTACTTC. Protein translation: CASSSTETCYEQYF.